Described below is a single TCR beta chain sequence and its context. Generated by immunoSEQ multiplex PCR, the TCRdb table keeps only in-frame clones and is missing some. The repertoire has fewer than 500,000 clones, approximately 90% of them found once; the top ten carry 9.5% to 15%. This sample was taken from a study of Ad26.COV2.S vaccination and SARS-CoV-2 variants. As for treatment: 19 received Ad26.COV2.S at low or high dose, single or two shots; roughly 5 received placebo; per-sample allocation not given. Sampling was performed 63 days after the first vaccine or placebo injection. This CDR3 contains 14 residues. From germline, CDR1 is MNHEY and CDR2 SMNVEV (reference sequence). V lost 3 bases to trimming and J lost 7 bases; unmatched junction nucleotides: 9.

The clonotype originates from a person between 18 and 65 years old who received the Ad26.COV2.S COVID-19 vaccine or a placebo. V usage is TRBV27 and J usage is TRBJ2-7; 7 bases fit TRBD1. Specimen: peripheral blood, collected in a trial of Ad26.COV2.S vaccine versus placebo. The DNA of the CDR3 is TGTGCCAGCAGTTTTACAGGGGCGTATGGGGAGCAGTACTTC. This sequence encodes CASSFTGAYGEQYF.